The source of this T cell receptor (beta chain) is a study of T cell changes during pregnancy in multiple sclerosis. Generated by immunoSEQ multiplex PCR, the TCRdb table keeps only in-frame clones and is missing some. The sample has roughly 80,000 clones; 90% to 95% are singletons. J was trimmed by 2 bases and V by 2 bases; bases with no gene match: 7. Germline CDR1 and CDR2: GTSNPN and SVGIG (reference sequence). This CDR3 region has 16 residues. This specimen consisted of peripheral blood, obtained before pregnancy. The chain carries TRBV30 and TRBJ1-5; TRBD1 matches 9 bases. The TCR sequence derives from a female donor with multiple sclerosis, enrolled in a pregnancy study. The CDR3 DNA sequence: TGTGCCTGGAGTCCCGGGACAGGGTTAGGCAATCAGCCCCAGCATTTT. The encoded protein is CAWSPGTGLGNQPQHF.